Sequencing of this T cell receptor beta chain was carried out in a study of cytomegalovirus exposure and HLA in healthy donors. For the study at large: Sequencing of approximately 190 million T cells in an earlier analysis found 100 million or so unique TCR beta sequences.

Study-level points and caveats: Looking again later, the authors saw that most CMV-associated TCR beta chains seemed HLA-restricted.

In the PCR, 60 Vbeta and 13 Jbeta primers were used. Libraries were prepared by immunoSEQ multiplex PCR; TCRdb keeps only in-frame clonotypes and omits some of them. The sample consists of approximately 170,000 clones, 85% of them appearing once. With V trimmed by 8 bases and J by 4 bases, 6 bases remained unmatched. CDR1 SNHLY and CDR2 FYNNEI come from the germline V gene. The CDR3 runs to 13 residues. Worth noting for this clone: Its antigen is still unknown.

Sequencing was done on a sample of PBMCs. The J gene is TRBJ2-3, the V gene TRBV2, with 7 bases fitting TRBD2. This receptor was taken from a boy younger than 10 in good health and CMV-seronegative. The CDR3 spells CASLGGSADTQYF. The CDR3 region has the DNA TGTGCCAGCCTTGGCGGGAGTGCAGATACGCAGTATTTT.